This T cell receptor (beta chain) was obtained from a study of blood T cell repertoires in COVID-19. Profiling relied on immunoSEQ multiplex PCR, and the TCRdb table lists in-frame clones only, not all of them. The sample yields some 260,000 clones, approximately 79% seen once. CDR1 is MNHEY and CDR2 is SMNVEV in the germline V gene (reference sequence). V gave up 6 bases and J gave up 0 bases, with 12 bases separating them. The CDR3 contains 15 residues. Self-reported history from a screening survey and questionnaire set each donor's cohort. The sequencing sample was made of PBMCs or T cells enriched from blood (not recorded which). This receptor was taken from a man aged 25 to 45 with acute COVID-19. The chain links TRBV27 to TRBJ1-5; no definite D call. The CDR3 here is CASRGQQYSNQPQHF. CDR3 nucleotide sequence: TGTGCCAGCAGGGGCCAGCAATATAGCAATCAGCCCCAGCATTTT.